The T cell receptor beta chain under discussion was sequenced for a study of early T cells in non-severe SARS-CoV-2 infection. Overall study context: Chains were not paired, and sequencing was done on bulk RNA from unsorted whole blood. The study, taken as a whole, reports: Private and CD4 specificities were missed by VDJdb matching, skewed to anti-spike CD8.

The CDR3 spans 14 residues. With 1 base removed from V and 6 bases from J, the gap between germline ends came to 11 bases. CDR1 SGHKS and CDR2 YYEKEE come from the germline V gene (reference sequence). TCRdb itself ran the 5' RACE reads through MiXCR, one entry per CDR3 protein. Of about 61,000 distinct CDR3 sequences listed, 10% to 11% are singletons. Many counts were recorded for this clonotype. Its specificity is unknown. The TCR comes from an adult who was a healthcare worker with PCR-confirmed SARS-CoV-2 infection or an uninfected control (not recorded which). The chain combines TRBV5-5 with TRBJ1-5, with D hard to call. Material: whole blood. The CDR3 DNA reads TGTGCCAGCAGCTTGTTGCCGGAGTCTCAGCCCCAGCATTTT. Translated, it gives CASSLLPESQPQHF.